Detailed here is one TCR beta chain. Antigen unknown. Individuals selected for sequencing had exhibited CD8+CD57+ cell expansion on flow cytometry. At the time of blood sampling, patients had not yet received any therapy. Genomic DNA served as template for TCR beta VDJ and CDR3 profiling. TCRdb fed the reads into MiXCR, producing one record per CDR3 protein. The sample lists approximately 21,000 distinct CDR3 sequences, 30% to 50% occurring once. This entry comes from a study of CD8+CD57+ T cells in acquired aplastic anemia. Study-wide results and limits: Reduced diversity was recorded for CD8+CD57+ cells relative to total CD4+ and CD8+ pools in patients.

The CDR3 consists of 12 residues. Germline V gene data show CDR1 as SGHDT and CDR2 as YYEEEE. Trimming took off 2 bases at V and 3 bases at J, with 5 bases between the two ends. Sequencing input: CD8+CD57+ T cells sorted from PBMCs. Indicated subset: bead-enriched CD8+CD57+ effector memory T cells from SAA patients. The origin of this receptor is a human donor with aplastic anemia. The rearrangement joins TRBV5-6 to TRBJ1-2; no reliable D call. As DNA, the CDR3 is TGTGCCAGCAGCTTTGGCGACTATGGCTACACCTTC. This codes for CASSFGDYGYTF.